The clone carrying this T cell receptor (beta chain) was seen only once. The antigen remains undetermined. One end of the junction varies from germline; a read error may be responsible. This record comes from a study of tumor-infiltrating lymphocytes in primary liver carcinoma. Across the study: Surgical resection served as treatment for the primary liver carcinoma of these patients. These were node-negative, non-metastatic T1-T3 tumors of about 4.2 to 11 cm.

In addition to blood RNA drawn from unsorted whole blood, germline DNA was extracted. The study enrolled treatment-naive patients with chronic HBV infection. Study findings and constraints: Tumor top-250-clone fraction significantly exceeded that of blood (p = 0.039).

The researchers produced TCR beta cDNA from 400 to 650 ng total RNA with a constant-region primer. Investigators got TCR beta libraries out of three nested multiplex PCR rounds, done with slightly modified ARM-PCR. A C-beta reverse primer was combined with TRBV1-TRBV30 forward primers in the first two PCR rounds, and each round had around 11 cycles. Each CDR3 protein is one row after TCRdb ran MiXCR on the multiplex PCR reads. The repertoire holds about 320,000 distinct CDR3 sequences, with about 62% as singletons. Germline V gives CDR1 SGHAT, CDR2 FQNNGV. The CDR3 loop spans 15 amino acids. Material for sequencing was peripheral blood. The sequence was obtained from a middle-aged man with primary liver carcinoma and hepatitis B virus infection. The gene calls are TRBV11-2 and TRBJ2-6, with a weak D call TRBD1 (6 bases). The CDR3 region is CASRSDSSRANVLTF. The CDR3 DNA reads as TGTGCCAGCAGGTCGGACAGCTCTAGGGCCAACGTCCTGACTTTC.